Sequencing of this TCR beta chain was carried out in a study of shared clonotypes between healthy human individuals. Overall study findings and caveats: Roughly 4.6% of naive CD4 clonotypes were common to a few donors. Incomplete sequencing of sorted subsets was indicated by rarefaction despite large depth.

The table came from immunoSEQ multiplex PCR; TCRdb's copy has only in-frame clones and leaves some out. The sample lists roughly 2.4 million clones, approximately 94% occurring once. For this clone: What it binds is unknown.

Germline V CDR1 and CDR2: ENHRY, SYGVKD. The V end lost 10 bases, the J end lost 0 bases, and 9 bases lay between the germline ends. CDR3 length: 12 amino acids. This chain joins TRBV10-3 and TRBJ1-1; D unclear. The sample was naive CD4+ T cells sorted from blood. Subset noted: CD45RA+ positively selected. The sequence came from a man younger than 30 in good health. DNA of the CDR3: TGTGCCACCGCGGGTGTGAACACTGAAGCTTTCTTT. This translates into CATAGVNTEAFF.